This T cell receptor beta chain is from a study of blood T cell repertoires in COVID-19. Across the whole study: Acute and convalescent COVID-19 samples came from the United States, Italy and Spain. Sample material is recorded as cDNA or gDNA derived from T cells, B-cell-depleted T cells, or PBMCs.

How the authors handled the data: Reference gene primer amplification gave estimated nucleated cell counts. TCRdb's table, derived via immunoSEQ multiplex PCR, lists solely in-frame clones and lacks some. That table supplies the V and J calls and clone size; D and trimming were determined from the DNA. Among around 290,000 clones listed, 65% to 90% were seen once. Germline CDR1 and CDR2: SGHDN and FVKESK. Trimming shortened V by 1 base and J by 0 bases, and 10 bases separated the two germline ends. CDR3 size: 16 residues. Source material: peripheral blood. This chain uses TRBV14 with TRBJ1-3; a weak D match, TRBD1 (5 bases). The TCR was taken from a woman in her 70s with COVID-19, enrolled during active disease. The DNA for the CDR3 is TGTGCCAGCAGCCAAGTAAGACAGCTCTCTGGAAACACCATATATTTT. It codes for CASSQVRQLSGNTIYF.